This T cell receptor beta chain was documented in a study of T-cell reconstitution after alpha-beta-depleted transplantation in children. Overall study results and limits: A year had passed since transplant, and T-cell counts and diversity by then came mostly from newly produced T cells.

Germline V gives CDR1 SNHLY, CDR2 FYNNEI. The trim removed 1 base at V and 8 bases at J, leaving 10 bases unmatched. The CDR3 is made up of 16 amino acids. On this clonotype itself: Antigen: not known.

For TCRbeta, the library was prepared with unique molecular identifiers. Using its own MiXCR run on the PCR reads, TCRdb lists one record per CDR3 protein. The repertoire holds around 670,000 distinct CDR3 sequences, with less than 15% as singletons. Sequences were derived from PBMCs, sampled before TCRalphabeta/CD19-depleted stem cell transplant. The sequence was obtained from a girl aged 2-10 years with congenital amegakaryocytic thrombocytopenia, due to receive a stem cell transplant. The chain links TRBV2 to TRBJ2-1; 8 bases line up with TRBD2. The chain's CDR3 is CASSEGAQRESDEQFF. The DNA of the CDR3 is TGTGCCAGCAGTGAAGGTGCCCAGCGGGAGAGCGATGAGCAGTTCTTC.